The table lists the clone carrying this T cell receptor beta chain with many counts. This sample is drawn from a study of molecular identifiers for immune sequencing clone quantification. One entry per CDR3 protein, called by TCRdb with MiXCR from the PCR reads. The table lists under 350,000 distinct CDR3 sequences, 24% of them singletons, with around 0.74% in the top ten. For naive CD8 T cells, sorting used the CD8+CD4-CCR7+CD45RA+ phenotype. Source material: naive CD8+ T cells from blood, with Jurkat cell RNA spiked in. Sample subset: FACS-sorted CD8+CD4-CCR7+CD45RA+ naive T cells. This receptor was taken from a human donor in good health. Some libraries in this study had Jurkat cell RNA spiked in.

CDR3 DNA: TGCAGTGCTAGTCCTCTAGCGGGATACAATGAGCAGTTCTTC. This translates into CSASPLAGYNEQFF. The chain has TRBV20-1 and TRBJ2-1; TRBD2 matches at 9 bases. Per germline, CDR1 DFQATT and CDR2 SNEGSKA (reference sequence). Trimming took 3 bases from V and 4 from J; bases not matched to a gene: 4. This CDR3 is built from 14 residues.